Listed below are T cell receptor beta chains from one sample, sequenced in a study of cytomegalovirus exposure and HLA in healthy donors. Sequencing was performed with immunoSEQ multiplex PCR; in TCRdb, only in-frame clones are kept and a portion is missing. The repertoire holds about 120,000 clones, with roughly 89% as singletons. The sample was PBMCs. The receptor source for this set is a woman aged 18 to 35 in good health and CMV-seronegative. Both conserved end residues are part of each CDR3. The order of the fields is V gene, J gene, clone size, D gene, CDR3 protein, CDR3 DNA. A D gene is named only where the DNA matches it firmly. A clone size is listed for some rows: how often the clone was seen (once, few, many), or a class if it is expanded.

v_gene: TRBV28
j_gene: TRBJ2-1
abundance: NA
d_gene: NA
CDR3aa: CASSLSDSQNEQFF
CDR3nt: TGTGCCAGCAGTTTAAGTGACAGCCAGAATGAGCAGTTCTTC

v_gene: TRBV28
j_gene: TRBJ2-7
abundance: NA
d_gene: TRBD1
CDR3aa: CASNYPGQGAFEQYF
CDR3nt: TGTGCCAGCAATTATCCGGGACAGGGGGCTTTCGAGCAGTACTTC

v_gene: TRBV7-6
j_gene: TRBJ1-1
abundance: NA
d_gene: NA
CDR3aa: CASSPGAGTEAFF
CDR3nt: TGTGCCAGCAGCCCAGGGGCGGGTACTGAAGCTTTCTTT

v_gene: TRBV30
j_gene: TRBJ2-3
abundance: NA
d_gene: TRBD2
CDR3aa: CAWSSGTSEHTQYF
CDR3nt: TGTGCCTGGAGTTCCGGGACTAGCGAACATACGCAGTATTTT

v_gene: TRBV7-9
j_gene: TRBJ2-2
abundance: NA
d_gene: NA
CDR3aa: CASSPESAGAGELFF
CDR3nt: TGTGCCAGCAGCCCCGAGTCGGCAGGGGCCGGGGAGCTGTTTTTT

v_gene: TRBV30
j_gene: TRBJ1-2
abundance: NA
d_gene: NA
CDR3aa: CAWSPGDGGYTF
CDR3nt: TGTGCCTGGAGTCCAGGGGACGGCGGCTACACCTTC

v_gene: TRBV2
j_gene: TRBJ1-2
abundance: NA
d_gene: TRBD1
CDR3aa: CASSERQGLGGYTF
CDR3nt: TGTGCCAGCAGTGAGAGACAGGGATTGGGGGGCTACACCTTC

v_gene: TRBV5-1
j_gene: TRBJ2-1
abundance: NA
d_gene: NA
CDR3aa: CASSLVPELYNEQFF
CDR3nt: TGCGCCAGCAGCTTGGTCCCAGAACTATACAATGAGCAGTTCTTC

v_gene: TRBV6-6
j_gene: TRBJ2-7
abundance: once
d_gene: NA
CDR3aa: CASRRNGAYEQYF
CDR3nt: TGTGCCAGCAGGCGGAACGGGGCCTACGAGCAGTACTTC

v_gene: TRBV27
j_gene: TRBJ2-1
abundance: NA
d_gene: TRBD1
CDR3aa: CASSLLNWDREIGEQFF
CDR3nt: TGTGCCAGCAGTTTACTTAATTGGGACAGGGAAATTGGGGAGCAGTTCTTC

v_gene: TRBV9
j_gene: TRBJ1-1
abundance: NA
d_gene: TRBD1
CDR3aa: CASSALGGEVAEAFF
CDR3nt: TGTGCCAGCAGCGCACTAGGGGGCGAGGTAGCTGAAGCTTTCTTT

v_gene: TRBV5-1
j_gene: TRBJ1-2
abundance: NA
d_gene: TRBD1
CDR3aa: CASSLARDRANYGYTF
CDR3nt: TGCGCCAGCAGCTTGGCACGGGACAGGGCTAACTATGGCTACACCTTC

v_gene: TRBV7-7
j_gene: TRBJ2-3
abundance: NA
d_gene: NA
CDR3aa: CASSLGQVLTDTQYF
CDR3nt: TGTGCCAGCAGCTTAGGTCAGGTCCTCACAGATACGCAGTATTTT

v_gene: TRBV10-3
j_gene: TRBJ2-6
abundance: NA
d_gene: NA
CDR3aa: CAISRQVSGANVLTF
CDR3nt: TGTGCCATCAGCCGACAGGTCTCTGGGGCCAACGTCCTGACTTTC

v_gene: TRBV2
j_gene: TRBJ2-3
abundance: NA
d_gene: TRBD1
CDR3aa: CASSVGTGYTDTQYF
CDR3nt: TGTGCCAGCAGTGTAGGGACAGGATATACAGATACGCAGTATTTT

v_gene: TRBV5-8
j_gene: TRBJ2-1
abundance: NA
d_gene: TRBD2
CDR3aa: CASSLERGSYNEQFF
CDR3nt: TGTGCCAGCAGCCTAGAGCGGGGGTCCTACAATGAGCAGTTCTTC

v_gene: TRBV28
j_gene: TRBJ1-4
abundance: NA
d_gene: NA
CDR3aa: CASYSLHREKLFF
CDR3nt: TGTGCCAGCTACAGCCTCCATCGGGAAAAACTGTTTTTT

v_gene: TRBV7-9
j_gene: TRBJ1-6
abundance: NA
d_gene: NA
CDR3aa: CASSSTAFNSPLHF
CDR3nt: TGTGCCAGCAGCTCTACAGCTTTCAATTCACCCCTCCACTTT

v_gene: TRBV19
j_gene: TRBJ2-3
abundance: NA
d_gene: TRBD2
CDR3aa: CASSRRVAGGYGSTDTQYF
CDR3nt: TGTGCCAGTAGTCGGAGGGTAGCGGGAGGATACGGTAGCACAGATACGCAGTATTTT

v_gene: TRBV9
j_gene: TRBJ2-7
abundance: NA
d_gene: NA
CDR3aa: CASSQNVGVGEQYF
CDR3nt: TGTGCCAGCAGCCAGAACGTCGGAGTGGGCGAGCAGTACTTC

v_gene: TRBV7-9
j_gene: TRBJ1-1
abundance: NA
d_gene: TRBD1
CDR3aa: CASSPGQAGSAEAFF
CDR3nt: TGTGCCAGCAGCCCAGGACAGGCGGGGTCGGCTGAAGCTTTCTTT

v_gene: TRBV30
j_gene: TRBJ1-2
abundance: few
d_gene: NA
CDR3aa: CAWSVQTNYGYTF
CDR3nt: TGTGCCTGGAGTGTACAGACCAACTATGGCTACACCTTC

v_gene: TRBV6-1
j_gene: TRBJ1-2
abundance: NA
d_gene: NA
CDR3aa: CASSEAFRPGYSYGYTF
CDR3nt: TGTGCCAGCAGTGAAGCGTTCCGTCCAGGGTACAGCTATGGCTACACCTTC

v_gene: TRBV19
j_gene: TRBJ2-1
abundance: NA
d_gene: TRBD2
CDR3aa: CASSMFSGTRAGEQFF
CDR3nt: TGTGCCAGTAGTATGTTTTCCGGGACTAGGGCGGGTGAGCAGTTCTTC

v_gene: TRBV11-3
j_gene: TRBJ2-7
abundance: NA
d_gene: TRBD1
CDR3aa: CASSMGDSPYEQYF
CDR3nt: TGTGCCAGCAGCATGGGGGACAGCCCCTACGAGCAGTACTTC

v_gene: TRBV2
j_gene: TRBJ2-6
abundance: NA
d_gene: TRBD1
CDR3aa: CASRRDRAGANVLTF
CDR3nt: TGTGCCAGCAGACGCGACAGGGCTGGGGCCAACGTCCTGACTTTC

v_gene: TRBV19
j_gene: TRBJ2-6
abundance: NA
d_gene: NA
CDR3aa: CASSIPRGARGSGANVLTF
CDR3nt: TGTGCCAGTAGTATTCCCAGGGGGGCGCGCGGCTCTGGGGCCAACGTCCTGACTTTC

v_gene: TRBV6-1
j_gene: TRBJ2-1
abundance: NA
d_gene: NA
CDR3aa: CASSEDWGVNEQFF
CDR3nt: TGTGCCAGCAGTGAAGATTGGGGAGTCAATGAGCAGTTCTTC

v_gene: TRBV2
j_gene: TRBJ2-3
abundance: NA
d_gene: TRBD2
CDR3aa: CASSPSLTSGGTDTQYF
CDR3nt: TGTGCCAGCAGTCCCTCCTTGACTAGCGGGGGCACAGATACGCAGTATTTT

v_gene: TRBV11-3
j_gene: TRBJ2-1
abundance: NA
d_gene: TRBD1
CDR3aa: CASSTGQASYNEQFF
CDR3nt: TGTGCCAGCAGTACTGGACAGGCATCCTACAATGAGCAGTTCTTC

v_gene: TRBV10-3
j_gene: TRBJ1-2
abundance: once
d_gene: NA
CDR3aa: CAISDRTVYGYTF
CDR3nt: TGTGCCATCAGTGACCGGACAGTCTATGGCTACACCTTC

v_gene: TRBV10-3
j_gene: TRBJ1-2
abundance: NA
d_gene: NA
CDR3aa: CAIGRGLDYGYTF
CDR3nt: TGTGCCATCGGGAGAGGGTTGGACTATGGCTACACCTTC

v_gene: TRBV10-2
j_gene: TRBJ1-6
abundance: NA
d_gene: NA
CDR3aa: CASSESTWGRPLTNSPLHF
CDR3nt: TGCGCCAGCAGTGAGTCGACCTGGGGGCGACCCCTTACCAATTCACCCCTCCACTTT

v_gene: TRBV4-2
j_gene: TRBJ2-4
abundance: few
d_gene: TRBD2
CDR3aa: CASSQDTASGGDIQYF
CDR3nt: TGTGCCAGCAGCCAAGATACGGCTAGCGGGGGTGACATTCAGTACTTC

v_gene: TRBV30
j_gene: TRBJ2-3
abundance: NA
d_gene: NA
CDR3aa: CAWGTATQYF
CDR3nt: TGTGCCTGGGGCACAGCTACGCAGTATTTT

v_gene: TRBV4-1
j_gene: TRBJ2-2
abundance: NA
d_gene: NA
CDR3aa: CATGGTSGELFF
CDR3nt: TGCGCCACTGGGGGGACCAGCGGGGAGCTGTTTTTT

v_gene: TRBV20-1
j_gene: TRBJ2-3
abundance: NA
d_gene: TRBD2
CDR3aa: CSALAGDTQYF
CDR3nt: TGCAGTGCTCTAGCGGGTGATACGCAGTATTTT

v_gene: TRBV4-2
j_gene: TRBJ2-1
abundance: NA
d_gene: NA
CDR3aa: CASSQGLEVDEQFF
CDR3nt: TGTGCCAGCAGCCAAGGACTAGAAGTAGATGAGCAGTTCTTC

v_gene: TRBV28
j_gene: TRBJ1-4
abundance: NA
d_gene: NA
CDR3aa: CASSLADATNEKLFF
CDR3nt: TGTGCCAGCAGTCTGGCTGATGCAACTAATGAAAAACTGTTTTTT

v_gene: TRBV5-1
j_gene: TRBJ1-1
abundance: NA
d_gene: NA
CDR3aa: CASSLRGIGAFF
CDR3nt: TGCGCCAGCAGCTTGAGGGGGATTGGAGCTTTCTTT

v_gene: TRBV7-9
j_gene: TRBJ1-2
abundance: NA
d_gene: TRBD1
CDR3aa: CASSPWTGTPYGYTF
CDR3nt: TGTGCCAGCAGCCCCTGGACAGGTACACCCTATGGCTACACCTTC